These 11 T cell receptor beta chains share one sample of origin, sequenced in a study of cytotoxic CD8 clonotypes in ibrutinib-treated CLL. The method was immunoSEQ multiplex PCR; TCRdb's version includes in-frame clones alone and lacks a portion of them. The data hold approximately 350,000 clones, with roughly two thirds observed a single time. The sample here was PBMCs, taken after 36 months of ibrutinib treatment. Every receptor here comes from a human donor with chronic lymphocytic leukemia.

Worth noting for this clone: Given a much more abundant clone one base away, this may be a read error. The J gene is TRBJ1-2, the V gene TRBV28; TRBD1 matches at 7 bases. Germline V gene sequence: CDR1 MDHEN, CDR2 SYDVKM. The J segment lost 8 bases and the V segment lost 5 bases, leaving 5 bases of the junction unmatched. The CDR3 has 12 amino acids. This CDR3 reads CASSRDRVGYTF. Written as DNA, the CDR3 is TGTGCCAGCAGTCGCGACAGGGTGGGCTACACCTTC.

The chain joins TRBV7-9 to TRBJ1-5; maybe TRBD1 (5 bases). The CDR3 consists of 14 residues. Germline CDR1 and CDR2: SEHNR and FQNEAQ (reference sequence). V was cut by 1 base and J by 6 bases, with 10 bases left in between. Written as DNA, the CDR3 is TGTGCCAGCAGCTTAGTTGGGGGAAGTCAGCCCCAGCATTTT. Its protein product is CASSLVGGSQPQHF.

V is TRBV9 and J is TRBJ2-7; D is unresolved. Trimming pared 0 bases from V and 0 bases from J, leaving 10 bases between. The CDR3 is made up of 15 amino acids. Germline V gene data show CDR1 as SGDLS and CDR2 as YYNGEE. The CDR3 reads CASSVEGQFSYEQYF. The CDR3 region has the DNA TGTGCCAGCAGCGTAGAAGGGCAGTTCTCCTACGAGCAGTACTTC. Based on the CDR3 plus reference TRBV9 and TRBJ2-7, the full variable domain is DSGVTQTPKHLITATGQRVTLRCSPRSGDLSVYWYQQSLDQGLQFLIQYYNGEERAKGNILERFSAQQFPDLHSELNLSSLELGDSALYFCASSVEGQFSYEQYFGPGTRLTVT.

V usage is TRBV29-1 and J usage is TRBJ2-2; D is uncertain. CDR1 is SQVTM and CDR2 is ANQGSEA in the germline V gene. V lost 3 bases and J lost 5, with 1 base in between. This CDR3 has 10 amino acids. The CDR3 nucleotides are TGCAGCGTTGAGACCGGGGAGCTGTTTTTT. Amino acid sequence: CSVETGELFF.

The gene calls are TRBV9 and TRBJ1-2; 7 nucleotides align to TRBD1. Trimming removed 4 bases from V and 8 bases from J; junction bases left unmatched: 11. The V gene's germline CDR1 is SGDLS and CDR2 YYNGEE. CDR3 length equals 14 residues. CDR3 bases: TGTGCCAGCAGCCCCAGACAGGGAAAGGAGGGCTACACCTTC. It specifies CASSPRQGKEGYTF.

The gene calls are TRBV29-1 and TRBJ2-5; maybe TRBD2 (5 bases). The CDR3 is made up of 13 amino acids. CDR1 SQVTM and CDR2 ANQGSEA come from the germline V gene. The V end was cut by 4 bases, the J end by 0 bases, with 9 bases between. CDR3: CSVVTGYQETQYF. The DNA of the CDR3 is TGCAGCGTTGTAACGGGGTACCAAGAGACCCAGTACTTC.

The chain employs TRBV9 and TRBJ2-3, with D possibly TRBD2 on 6 matching bases. CDR3 length equals 16 residues. The germline V gene has CDR1 SGDLS and CDR2 YYNGEE. Trimming pared 4 bases from V and 1 base from J, leaving 16 bases between. CDR3 amino acids: CASSFGIAVGTDTQYF. CDR3 sequence (DNA): TGTGCCAGCAGCTTTGGAATAGCGGTTGGCACAGATACGCAGTATTTT. Complete variable domain (other parts from reference TRBV9 and TRBJ2-3): DSGVTQTPKHLITATGQRVTLRCSPRSGDLSVYWYQQSLDQGLQFLIQYYNGEERAKGNILERFSAQQFPDLHSELNLSSLELGDSALYFCASSFGIAVGTDTQYFGPGTRLTVL.

This clone was counted once. CDR3 sequence (DNA): TGTGCCATCGGGGGGTTGTCGTCATCCTGGTATTTT. Translated: CAIGGLSSSWYF. The chain links TRBV10-3 to TRBJ2-3; a possible D gene is TRBD2 (6 bases). Trimming pared 8 bases from V and 14 bases from J, leaving 20 bases between. The CDR3 is made up of 12 amino acids. CDR1 and CDR2 from the germline V gene are ENHRY and SYGVKD.

This clone was recorded a few times. This chain uses TRBV6-6 with TRBJ1-3, with D uncertain. The V and J ends lost 4 bases and 9 bases respectively, with 10 bases between them. The CDR3 spans 12 residues. The germline CDR1 and CDR2 sequences are MNHNY and SVGAGI (reference sequence). CDR3 bases: TGTGCCAGCAGTTTCTCCGACGGCACCATATATTTT. Its protein product is CASSFSDGTIYF.

The CDR3, as DNA: TGTGCCAGCAGCCACCGTGGGGTGAACACTGAAGCTTTCTTT. This sequence encodes CASSHRGVNTEAFF. The rearrangement uses TRBV7-6 and TRBJ1-1, with D uncertain. The CDR3 sequence is 14 residues long. With 5 bases removed from V and 0 bases from J, the gap between germline ends came to 10 bases. Germline V gene data show CDR1 as SGHVS and CDR2 as FNYEAQ.

V gene TRBV7-3 combines with J gene TRBJ2-3, with 8 bases that match TRBD2. V lost 7 bases and J lost 4; bases outside the gene matches: 4. Per the germline V gene, CDR1 is SGHTA and CDR2 is FQGTGA. CDR3 length: 13 residues. The CDR3 loop is CASTPGGADTQYF. In DNA, the CDR3 is TGTGCCAGCACCCCCGGGGGGGCAGATACGCAGTATTTT.